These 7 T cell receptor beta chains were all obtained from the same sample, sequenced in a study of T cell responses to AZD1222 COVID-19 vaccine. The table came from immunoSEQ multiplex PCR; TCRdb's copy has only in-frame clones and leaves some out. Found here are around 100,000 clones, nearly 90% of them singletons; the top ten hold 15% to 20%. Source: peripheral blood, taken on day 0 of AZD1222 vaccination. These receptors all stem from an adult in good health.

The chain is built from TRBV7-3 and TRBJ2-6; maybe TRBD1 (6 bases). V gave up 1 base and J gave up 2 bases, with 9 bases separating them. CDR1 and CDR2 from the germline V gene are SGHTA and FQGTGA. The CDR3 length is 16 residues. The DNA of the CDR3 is TGTGCCAGCAGCTTAATGGGGGCGGCTGGGGCCAACGTCCTGACTTTC. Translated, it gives CASSLMGAAGANVLTF. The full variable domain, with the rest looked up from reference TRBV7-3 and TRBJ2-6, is GAGVSQTPSNKVTEKGKYVELRCDPISGHTALYWYRQSLGQGPEFLIYFQGTGAADDSGLPNDRFFAVRPEGSVSTLKIQRTERGDSAVYLCASSLMGAAGANVLTFGAGSRLTVL.

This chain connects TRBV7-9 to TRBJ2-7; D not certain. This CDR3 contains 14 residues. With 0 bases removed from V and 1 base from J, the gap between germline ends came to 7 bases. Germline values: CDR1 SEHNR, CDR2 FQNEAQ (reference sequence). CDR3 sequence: CASSLARDSYEQYF. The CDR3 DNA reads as TGTGCCAGCAGCTTAGCCCGCGATTCCTACGAGCAGTACTTC.

The CDR3 protein is CASSISLAGAGFSNEQFF. CDR3 nucleotide sequence: TGTGCCAGTAGTATTAGTCTAGCGGGAGCCGGTTTTTCGAATGAGCAGTTCTTC. The V gene is TRBV19, the J gene TRBJ2-1, with TRBD2 identical over 10 bases. After removal of 3 bases from V and 7 bases from J, the junction contained 15 bases not matched to a gene. The CDR3 totals 18 residues. Germline CDR1 is LNHDA and CDR2 is SQIVND (reference sequence).

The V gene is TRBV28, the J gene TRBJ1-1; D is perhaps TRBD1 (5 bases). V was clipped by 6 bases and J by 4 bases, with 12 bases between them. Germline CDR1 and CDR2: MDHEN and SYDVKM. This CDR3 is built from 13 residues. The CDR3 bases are TGTGCCAGCAGGTTGGACGGGACCACTGAAGCTTTCTTT. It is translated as CASRLDGTTEAFF.

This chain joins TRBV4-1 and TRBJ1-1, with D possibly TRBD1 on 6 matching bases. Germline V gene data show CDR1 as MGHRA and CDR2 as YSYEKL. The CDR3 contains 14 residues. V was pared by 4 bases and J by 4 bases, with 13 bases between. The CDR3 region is CASSLGGGTTEAFF. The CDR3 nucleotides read TGCGCCAGCAGCCTGGGGGGGGGCACCACTGAAGCTTTCTTT.

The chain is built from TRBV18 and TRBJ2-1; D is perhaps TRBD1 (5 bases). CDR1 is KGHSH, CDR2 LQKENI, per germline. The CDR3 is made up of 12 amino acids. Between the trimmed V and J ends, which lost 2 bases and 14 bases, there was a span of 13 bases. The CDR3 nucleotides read TGTGCCAGCTCACCAAACGGAGCAGGGAAGTTCTTC. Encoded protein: CASSPNGAGKFF.

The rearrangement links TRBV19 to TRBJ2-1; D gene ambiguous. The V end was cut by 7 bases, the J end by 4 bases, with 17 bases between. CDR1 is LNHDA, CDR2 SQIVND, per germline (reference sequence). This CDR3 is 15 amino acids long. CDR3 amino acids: CASTRESTGYNEQFF. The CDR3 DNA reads TGTGCCAGTACCCGAGAGAGTACTGGATACAATGAGCAGTTCTTC.